A single sample is the source of the 32 T cell receptor beta chains below, sequenced in a study of T cell repertoires in cytomegalovirus infection. These receptors have no identified antigens. Via MiXCR, TCRdb re-called the reads, giving one row per CDR3 protein. The table lists approximately 590,000 distinct CDR3 sequences, 40% of them singletons, with over 45% in the top ten. Sequences were derived from cultured PBMCs, sampled from culture after CMV antigen stimulation. The receptors stem from a human donor in good health (CMV status not recorded). Some clones in this sample may be carry-over from other donors' samples.

This chain connects TRBV19 to TRBJ2-3; D might be TRBD2 (6 bases). Germline V lookup: CDR1 LNHDA, CDR2 SQIVND (reference sequence). The CDR3 is made up of 15 amino acids. V shed 6 bases and J shed 5 bases, with 18 bases lying between them. The CDR3 reads CASSQISSGLDTQYF. The CDR3 DNA sequence: TGTGCCAGTAGCCAGATCTCCAGCGGGTTAGATACGCAGTATTTT.

In nucleotides, the CDR3 is TGTGCCAGCAGTGGCGCTAGGCGCGCTCAGCCCCAGCATTTT. This encodes CASSGARRAQPQHF. This chain uses TRBV2 with TRBJ1-5; D gene unclear. This CDR3 contains 14 residues. CDR1 and CDR2 (germline): SNHLY, FYNNEI. V was pared by 4 bases and J by 6 bases, with 13 bases between.

V usage is TRBV30 and J usage is TRBJ1-2, with D tentatively TRBD1 (6 bases). V was pared by 3 bases and J by 2 bases, with 7 bases between. In germline, CDR1 is GTSNPN, CDR2 SVGIG (reference sequence). The CDR3 spans 12 residues. The CDR3 protein is CAWSGQNYGYTF. CDR3 DNA sequence: TGTGCCTGGAGCGGACAGAACTATGGCTACACCTTC.

The chain has TRBV6-2 or TRBV6-3 and TRBJ2-5, with 9 nucleotides matching TRBD2. There are 15 residues in the CDR3. Germline CDR1 is MNHEY and CDR2 is SVGEGT. Trimming cost V 6 bases and J 4 bases; bases outside gene matches: 9. As DNA, the CDR3 is TGTGCCAGCAGCTACGGTAGCGGGAGAATAGAGACCCAGTACTTC. Encoded protein: CASSYGSGRIETQYF.

This clonotype was recorded a few times. The V gene is TRBV7-2, the J gene TRBJ1-3; a possible D gene is TRBD1 (6 bases). There are 15 residues in the CDR3. The V end was cut by 6 bases, the J end by 2 bases, with 14 bases between. CDR1 SGHTA and CDR2 FQGNSA come from the germline V gene. The CDR3 DNA reads as TGTGCCAGCAGACTAGGGGGAGTAACTGGAAACACCATATATTTT. Protein sequence: CASRLGGVTGNTIYF. Full variable domain (outside the CDR3, taken from reference TRBV7-2 and TRBJ1-3): GAGVSQSPSNKVTEKGKDVELRCDPISGHTALYWYRQSLGQGLEFLIYFQGNSAPDKSGLPSDRFSAERTGGSVSTLTIQRTQQEDSAVYLCASRLGGVTGNTIYFGEGSWLTVV.

The V gene is TRBV6-5, the J gene TRBJ1-1, with 10 bases aligning to TRBD1. CDR1 and CDR2 (germline): MNHEY, SVGAGI. V lost 6 bases, J lost 7 bases, and 8 bases stayed unmatched. This CDR3 spans 14 amino acids. The CDR3 sequence is CASSRTGGNGEAFF. The CDR3 DNA reads TGTGCCAGCAGCCGGACAGGGGGGAACGGTGAAGCTTTCTTT.

The rearrangement links TRBV20-1 to TRBJ1-2; D perhaps matches TRBD1 (5 bases). Germline V gene lookup returns CDR1 DFQATT and CDR2 SNEGSKA (reference sequence). Trimming pared 3 bases from V and 7 bases from J, leaving 18 bases between. CDR3 size: 14 residues. The CDR3 DNA follows: TGCAGTGCTAGTGTCGCAGGGTCTCTCTCTGGCTACACCTTC. It specifies CSASVAGSLSGYTF.

This clonotype was observed a few times. The rearrangement joins TRBV10-3 to TRBJ2-7; D possibly corresponds to TRBD2 (5 bases). The V end lost 4 bases, the J end lost 5 bases, and 12 bases lay between the germline ends. Germline lookup yields CDR1 ENHRY and CDR2 SYGVKD. There are 13 residues in the CDR3. The CDR3 sequence is CAISAREGHEQYF. The CDR3 nucleotides read TGTGCCATCAGTGCCCGAGAGGGCCACGAGCAGTACTTC.

The chain employs TRBV19 and TRBJ1-3, with D tentatively TRBD1 (6 bases). Between the trimmed V and J ends, which lost 7 bases and 4 bases, there was a span of 14 bases. This CDR3 is built from 14 residues. CDR1 is LNHDA and CDR2 is SQIVND in the germline V gene (reference sequence). CDR3 DNA sequence: TGTGCCAGTACCCCAGGGGCGGCCGGAAACACCATATATTTT. Translated: CASTPGAAGNTIYF.

V gene TRBV7-9 combines with J gene TRBJ2-2; D possibly corresponds to TRBD2 (5 bases). The germline CDR1 and CDR2 sequences are SEHNR and FQNEAQ (reference sequence). Trimming removed 5 bases from V and 5 bases from J, with 9 bases in between. This CDR3 contains 13 residues. In DNA form, the CDR3 reads TGTGCCAGCAGCGTTACTAGAACCGGGGAGCTGTTTTTT. This gives the protein CASSVTRTGELFF.

V is TRBV9 and J is TRBJ2-1; possibly TRBD2 for D (5 bases). The CDR3 runs to 14 residues. Deletions cut 6 bases from V and 2 bases from J, with 12 bases between. Germline V gene data show CDR1 as SGDLS and CDR2 as YYNGEE. DNA of the CDR3: TGTGCCAGCAACCTGGGAGCGACCTACAATGAGCAGTTCTTC. This gives the protein CASNLGATYNEQFF. The variable domain in full, with the rest retrieved from reference TRBV9 and TRBJ2-1, is DSGVTQTPKHLITATGQRVTLRCSPRSGDLSVYWYQQSLDQGLQFLIQYYNGEERAKGNILERFSAQQFPDLHSELNLSSLELGDSALYFCASNLGATYNEQFFGPGTRLTVL.

This clonotype was counted only a few times. The chain couples TRBV15 to TRBJ2-7, with D perhaps given as TRBD1 or TRBD2 (5 bases each). The CDR3 consists of 15 residues. Germline V gene sequence: CDR1 LNHNV, CDR2 YYDKDF (reference sequence). V lost 3 bases and J 3 bases, leaving 15 bases between the germline ends. CDR3 nucleotide sequence: TGTGCCACCAGCAGGGGTCTGGGGACCAACTACGAGCAGTACTTC. This encodes CATSRGLGTNYEQYF.

The chain carries TRBV7-2 and TRBJ1-3; possible D gene TRBD1, 6 bases. The CDR3 is 16 amino acids. CDR1 and CDR2 from the germline V gene are SGHTA and FQGNSA. Trimming cost V 1 base and J 1 base, with 11 bases left between them. CDR3 DNA sequence: TGTGCCAGCAGCTTAGTCCCAGGGGAGTCTGGAAACACCATATATTTT. Its translation is CASSLVPGESGNTIYF. Full variable domain (outside the CDR3, taken from reference TRBV7-2 and TRBJ1-3): GAGVSQSPSNKVTEKGKDVELRCDPISGHTALYWYRQSLGQGLEFLIYFQGNSAPDKSGLPSDRFSAERTGGSVSTLTIQRTQQEDSAVYLCASSLVPGESGNTIYFGEGSWLTVV.

V is TRBV20-1 and J is TRBJ2-7, with TRBD2 matching 11 bases. The germline CDR1 and CDR2 sequences are DFQATT and SNEGSKA (reference sequence). With V trimmed by 6 bases and J by 6 bases, 10 bases remained unmatched. This CDR3 comprises 14 residues. In nucleotides, the CDR3 is TGCAGTGCCAAATTAGCGGGAGGGCCGGGCGAGCAGTACTTC. It encodes CSAKLAGGPGEQYF.

This clonotype appeared a few times. The V gene is TRBV2, the J gene TRBJ2-3; D is tentatively TRBD1 or TRBD2 (6 bases each). V lost 7 bases and J 6 bases, leaving 14 bases between the germline ends. CDR1 is SNHLY and CDR2 is FYNNEI in the germline V gene. The CDR3 is made up of 13 amino acids. In DNA, the CDR3 is TGTGCCAGCAACCCTCAAGGGGGGGATACGCAGTATTTT. It codes for CASNPQGGDTQYF.

V and J are TRBV5-4 and TRBJ2-3; a weak D match, TRBD1 (5 bases). This CDR3 spans 13 amino acids. The germline gives CDR1 SGHNT, CDR2 YYREEE (reference sequence). V lost 4 bases to trimming and J lost 2 bases, with 8 bases between them. In nucleotides, the CDR3 is TGTGCCAGCAGCATGGGGCCCACAGATACGCAGTATTTT. Its protein product is CASSMGPTDTQYF. Complete variable domain (other parts from reference TRBV5-4 and TRBJ2-3): ETGVTQSPTHLIKTRGQQVTLRCSSQSGHNTVSWYQQALGQGPQFIFQYYREEENGRGNFPPRFSGLQFPNYSSELNVNALELDDSALYLCASSMGPTDTQYFGPGTRLTVL.

The chain couples TRBV4-2 to TRBJ2-3, with TRBD2 identical over 16 bases. The CDR3 covers 17 residues. Unmatched junction bases numbered 7, after V lost 6 bases and J lost 4 bases. In germline, CDR1 is LGHNA, CDR2 YNFKEQ. The CDR3 DNA is TGTGCCAGCAGTCTCGGGACTAGCGGGGGGGCCTCAGATACGCAGTATTTT. This encodes CASSLGTSGGASDTQYF.

In its sample, this clonotype was seen a few times. V is TRBV7-2 and J is TRBJ2-5; 7 nucleotides agree with TRBD1. Germline V lookup: CDR1 SGHTA, CDR2 FQGNSA. The junction had 7 bases not matched to a gene; V was cut back by 5 bases and J by 4 bases. The CDR3 length is 14 residues. The CDR3 DNA reads TGTGCCAGCAGCCGAGACAGGGTCGGAGAGACCCAGTACTTC. Encoded protein: CASSRDRVGETQYF.

This chain uses TRBV6-2 or TRBV6-3 with TRBJ2-7, with 9 nucleotides matching TRBD1. Germline V gene sequence: CDR1 MNHEY, CDR2 SVGEGT. V was pared by 6 bases and J by 3 bases, with 9 bases of the junction left unmatched. The CDR3 spans 15 residues. CDR3: CASRFGQGPYYEQYF. The CDR3 region has the DNA TGTGCCAGCAGATTCGGACAGGGGCCTTACTACGAGCAGTACTTC.

This clonotype was counted between two and nine times. The genes are TRBV7-2 and TRBJ2-3; TRBD2 matches 8 bases. Trimming removed 2 bases from V and 4 bases from J; junction bases left unmatched: 8. CDR3 length: 16 residues. Per germline, CDR1 SGHTA and CDR2 FQGNSA. The CDR3 DNA follows: TGTGCCAGCAGCTTATTTAGCGGGATGAGGGCAGATACGCAGTATTTT. Translating gives CASSLFSGMRADTQYF.

The chain uses TRBV12-3 or TRBV12-4 and TRBJ2-2; unclear D gene. V was clipped by 3 bases and J by 0 bases, with 8 bases between them. The CDR3 covers 15 residues. The CDR3 reads CASSFRQANTGELFF. The CDR3 DNA is TGTGCCAGCAGTTTTAGGCAGGCGAACACCGGGGAGCTGTTTTTT.

The V gene is TRBV7-2, the J gene TRBJ2-5; 7 nucleotides line up with TRBD1. The CDR3 loop spans 15 amino acids. In germline, CDR1 is SGHTA, CDR2 FQGNSA. J was trimmed by 1 base and V by 6 bases; bases with no gene match: 8. CDR3: CASRPDRSFQETQYF. The CDR3 coding sequence is TGTGCCAGCAGACCGGACAGGAGCTTCCAAGAGACCCAGTACTTC.

The chain is built from TRBV4-1 and TRBJ1-6, with a weak D call TRBD1 (6 bases). V lost 1 base and J lost 3, with 10 bases in between. Germline lookup yields CDR1 MGHRA and CDR2 YSYEKL. This CDR3 has 16 amino acids. The CDR3 reads CASSQVQGDYNSPLHF. CDR3 sequence (DNA): TGCGCCAGCAGCCAAGTACAGGGCGACTATAATTCACCCCTCCACTTT.

This rearrangement joins TRBV7-2 to TRBJ1-3; D might be TRBD1 (5 bases). V was cut by 6 bases and J by 0 bases, with 15 bases left in between. CDR3 length: 16 amino acids. Germline V CDR1 and CDR2: SGHTA, FQGNSA. The CDR3 DNA reads TGTGCCAGCAGTGCTACCGGGACGGACTCTGGAAACACCATATATTTT. Protein product: CASSATGTDSGNTIYF.

The V and J genes are TRBV7-6 and TRBJ1-4; the D is unclear. This CDR3 region has 14 residues. The germline V and J ends were trimmed by 5 bases and 7 bases, with 14 bases remaining between them. The germline V gene encodes CDR1 SGHVS and CDR2 FNYEAQ. The CDR3 here is CASSPGDGVEKLFF. CDR3 nucleotides: TGTGCCAGCAGCCCCGGTGATGGGGTTGAAAAACTGTTTTTT.

V and J are TRBV27 and TRBJ2-7, with TRBD2 as a possible D gene (7 bases). The CDR3 covers 15 residues. Per the germline V gene, CDR1 is MNHEY and CDR2 is SMNVEV (reference sequence). Trimming pared 2 bases from V and 3 bases from J, leaving 14 bases between. CDR3 DNA sequence: TGTGCCAGCAGTTTAAGGGGAGGGGGGAGCTACGAGCAGTACTTC. Translated: CASSLRGGGSYEQYF.

V gene TRBV7-2 combines with J gene TRBJ2-1; 7 nucleotides match TRBD2. V dropped 2 bases and J dropped 0; count of bases not matched to a gene: 1. From germline, CDR1 is SGHTA and CDR2 FQGNSA. CDR3 size: 15 residues. In nucleotides, the CDR3 is TGTGCCAGCAGCTTAACTAGCGCCTCCTACAATGAGCAGTTCTTC. This gives the protein CASSLTSASYNEQFF.

This clonotype has only a few counts. This chain uses TRBV11-2 with TRBJ2-5, with 7 nucleotides matching TRBD2. CDR1 and CDR2 (germline): SGHAT, FQNNGV. V was clipped by 4 bases and J by 7 bases; unmatched bases: 9. The CDR3 runs 14 residues. DNA for the CDR3: TGTGCCAGCAGCTCATTAGCGGGTAGGGGGACCCAGTACTTC. Translation: CASSSLAGRGTQYF.

This rearrangement joins TRBV11-2 to TRBJ2-6, with D possibly TRBD2 on 5 matching bases. In germline, CDR1 is SGHAT, CDR2 FQNNGV. The germline V and J ends were trimmed by 5 bases and 0 bases, with 14 bases remaining between them. This CDR3 has 17 amino acids. CDR3 sequence reads: CASSPRTLRSGANVLTF. The CDR3 DNA follows: TGTGCCAGCAGCCCTCGGACTCTCCGCTCTGGGGCCAACGTCCTGACTTTC.

The sample holds one count of this clonotype. The CDR3 DNA reads as TGTGCCAGCAGTGAATACCCCTCTAAACAGGGCACTGAAGCTTTCTTT. Translating gives CASSEYPSKQGTEAFF. The rearrangement joins TRBV25-1 to TRBJ1-1, with a possible D match to TRBD1 (6 bases). The CDR3 has 16 amino acids. Trimming removed 0 bases at V and 4 bases at J, with 15 bases between. The germline V gene encodes CDR1 MGHDK and CDR2 SYGVNS.

In its sample, this clonotype was seen once. The chain links TRBV7-2 to TRBJ2-1, with 13 bases matching TRBD2. V dropped 4 bases and J dropped 8; count of bases not matched to a gene: 5. This CDR3 region has 15 residues. Germline loops: CDR1 SGHTA, CDR2 FQGNSA. The CDR3 reads CASSYTSGGAYEQFF. For the CDR3, the DNA is TGTGCCAGCAGCTATACTAGCGGGGGGGCCTATGAGCAGTTCTTC.

Only a few counts were recorded for this clonotype. The V call is TRBV14, the J call TRBJ2-7, with 13 bases aligning to TRBD2. V trimming: 5 bases; J trimming: 5 bases; junction bases outside the gene matches: 6. Germline V gene lookup returns CDR1 SGHDN and CDR2 FVKESK. This CDR3 is built from 15 residues. CDR3 DNA: TGTGCCAGCAGCTGGACTAGCGGGAGCCTCCACGAGCAGTACTTC. It codes for CASSWTSGSLHEQYF.